Included here is one TCR beta chain sequence, with context. This specimen belongs to a study of blood T cell repertoires in COVID-19. For the study at large: Donors in the United States, Italy and Spain gave samples during acute or convalescent COVID-19. In each case, the material was cDNA or gDNA derived from T cells, B-cell-depleted T cells, or PBMCs.

Authors' methods: Reference gene primers were amplified, and this amplification served to estimate nucleated cell counts. Some clones are missing from TCRdb's copy, which holds only in-frame ones; the method was immunoSEQ multiplex PCR. Clone size and the V and J calls come from that table; the DNA yielded D and trimming. The sample records about 64,000 clones, roughly 84% being singletons. Trimming took off 2 bases at V and 1 base at J, with 5 bases between the two ends. Per germline, CDR1 MNHEY and CDR2 SVGEGT. The CDR3 has 13 amino acids. The source is a man aged 65-85 years with acute or convalescent COVID-19. The sequencing input was peripheral blood. This chain connects TRBV6-2 or TRBV6-3 to TRBJ1-1; D gene ambiguous. CDR3 loop: CASSYTGNTEAFF. CDR3 nucleotide sequence: TGTGCCAGCAGTTACACGGGGAACACTGAAGCTTTCTTT.